Sequencing of this T cell receptor beta chain was carried out in a study of OX40 agonist ivuxolimab in advanced cancers. Study-level background: Ivuxolimab was an agonistic, fully human IgG2 monoclonal antibody directed against OX40 (CD134), a costimulatory receptor. The paper describes the monotherapy dose-escalation part (N of about 47 patients) of the phase I trial of ivuxolimab. Patients were allowed to have had prior anti-PD-1, anti-PD-L1 or anti-CTLA-4 therapy, and around 41% of the dose-escalation patients had previously received checkpoint inhibitors. Partial responses were achieved by three dose-escalation patients, of whom one had hepatocellular carcinoma and two had cutaneous melanoma. Intravenous ivuxolimab was administered to patients every 2 weeks at six dose levels: 0.01, 0.1, 0.3, 1.5, 3 and 10 mg/kg. Of the roughly 52 dose-escalation patients, hepatocellular carcinoma was present in 19, melanoma in about 15, renal cell carcinoma in 9 and head and neck cancer in 9. A male proportion of 82.7% and a mean age of 60 years, ranging from roughly 23 to 80, were recorded for the dose-escalation cohort. The purpose of peripheral TCRbeta sequencing was to test whether ivuxolimab changed TCR sequence diversity and led to clonal T-cell expansion.

Genomic DNA was extracted from sorted cells for sequencing of the TCRbeta CDR3 region. The immunoSEQ Assay was used to sequence the TCRbeta CDR3 regions. TCRdb limited this immuneACCESS table to in-frame rearrangements with V and J called. A share of clones is missing; checked studies link under half to unresolved V genes, and the rest is unexplained. This sample gives tens of thousands of clones in total; roughly 84% of them show up just once. About 1.5% of the sample is in the top ten clones. The trial excluded patients who had a history of autoimmune disease or were on systemic immunosuppression. Peripheral blood for TCR sequencing was collected from all dose cohorts at baseline, on cycle 4 day 1, and on cycle 7 day 1. The samples were taken from a phase I, first-in-human, multicenter, open-label dose-escalation trial of ivuxolimab. The trial enrolled adults with locally advanced or metastatic head and neck squamous cell, hepatocellular, melanoma or renal cell carcinoma. Before TCR sequencing, CD4+ and CD8+ T cells were separately sorted from peripheral blood.

Worth noting for this clone: What this receptor recognizes is not known. The input lacks base qualities; no much larger clone sits a single base away.

Study-wide conclusions, independent of this receptor: Low levels of normalized T-cell clonal expansion were also seen in some patients who did not respond. After ivuxolimab, more expanded clones were found on average in CD8+ T cells than in CD4+ T cells. Which antigens the clonally expanded peripheral T cells were specific for was not determined. Clonal expansion of both CD4+ and CD8+ blood T cells was observed from baseline to week 6 at doses 0.1 to 3.0 mg/kg. In the 0.1-3.0 mg/kg groups, partial responders were among the patients with the lowest normalized peripheral clonal expansion, particularly in CD8+ T cells.

V was cut back by 0 bases and J by 6 bases, leaving a gap of 11 bases between them. Spanning cysteine to phenylalanine, the CDR3 consists of 14 amino acids. Only the CDR3 part of the read is kept: 42 bases, read in frame from the first base. This sample comprised CD4+ or CD8+ T cells sorted from blood, obtained in a trial of the OX40 agonist ivuxolimab. The clonotype comes from an adult with an advanced solid tumor such as melanoma, head and neck, liver or kidney cancer. Recombination linked TRBV23-1 to TRBJ1-2; the D gene is perhaps TRBD1, from 6 matching bases. TRBV23-1 counts as an open reading frame of uncertain function. The nucleotide sequence is TGCGCCAGCAGTCAATCAATACAGGGTGATGGCTACACCTTC. It encodes CASSQSIQGDGYTF.